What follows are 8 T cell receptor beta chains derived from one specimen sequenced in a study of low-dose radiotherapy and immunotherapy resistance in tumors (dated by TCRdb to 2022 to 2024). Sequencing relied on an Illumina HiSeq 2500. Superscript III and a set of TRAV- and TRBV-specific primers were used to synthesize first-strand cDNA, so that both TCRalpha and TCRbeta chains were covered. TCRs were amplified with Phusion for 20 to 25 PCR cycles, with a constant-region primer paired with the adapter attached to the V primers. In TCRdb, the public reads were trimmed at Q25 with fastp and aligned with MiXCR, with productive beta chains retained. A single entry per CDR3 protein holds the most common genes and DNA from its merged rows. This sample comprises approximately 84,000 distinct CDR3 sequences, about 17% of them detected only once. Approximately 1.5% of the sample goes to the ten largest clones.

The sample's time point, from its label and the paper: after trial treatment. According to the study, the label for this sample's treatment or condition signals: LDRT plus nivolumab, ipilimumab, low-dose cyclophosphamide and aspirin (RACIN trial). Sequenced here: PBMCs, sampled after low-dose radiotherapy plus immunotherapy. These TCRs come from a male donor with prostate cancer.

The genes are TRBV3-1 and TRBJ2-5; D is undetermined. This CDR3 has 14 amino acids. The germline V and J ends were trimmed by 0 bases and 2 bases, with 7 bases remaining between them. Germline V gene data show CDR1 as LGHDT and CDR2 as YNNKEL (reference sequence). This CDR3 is CASSQEPKQETQYF. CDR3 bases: TGTGCCAGCAGCCAAGAGCCTAAACAAGAGACCCAGTACTTC.

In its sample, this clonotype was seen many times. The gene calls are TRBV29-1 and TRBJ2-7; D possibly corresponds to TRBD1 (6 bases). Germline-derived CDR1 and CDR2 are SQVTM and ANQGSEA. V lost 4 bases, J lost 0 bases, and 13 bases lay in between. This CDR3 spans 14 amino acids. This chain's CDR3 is CSVGAGAVSYEQYF. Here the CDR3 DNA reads TGCAGCGTTGGAGCAGGGGCCGTCTCCTACGAGCAGTACTTC.

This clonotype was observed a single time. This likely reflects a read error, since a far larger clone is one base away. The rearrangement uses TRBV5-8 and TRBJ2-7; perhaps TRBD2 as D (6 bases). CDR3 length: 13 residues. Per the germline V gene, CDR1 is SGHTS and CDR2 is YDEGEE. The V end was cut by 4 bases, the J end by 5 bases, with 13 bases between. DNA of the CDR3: TGTGCCAGCAGCACCGGACCGGGGGACGAGCAGTACTTC. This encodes CASSTGPGDEQYF.

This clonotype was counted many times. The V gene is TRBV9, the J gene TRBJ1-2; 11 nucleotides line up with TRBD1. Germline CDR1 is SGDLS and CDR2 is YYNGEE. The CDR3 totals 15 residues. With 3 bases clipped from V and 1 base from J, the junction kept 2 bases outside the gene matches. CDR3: CASSGGQGDNYGYTF. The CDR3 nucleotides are TGTGCCAGCAGCGGGGGACAGGGGGATAACTATGGCTACACCTTC. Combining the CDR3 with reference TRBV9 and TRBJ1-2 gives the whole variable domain DSGVTQTPKHLITATGQRVTLRCSPRSGDLSVYWYQQSLDQGLQFLIQYYNGEERAKGNILERFSAQQFPDLHSELNLSSLELGDSALYFCASSGGQGDNYGYTFGSGTRLTVV.

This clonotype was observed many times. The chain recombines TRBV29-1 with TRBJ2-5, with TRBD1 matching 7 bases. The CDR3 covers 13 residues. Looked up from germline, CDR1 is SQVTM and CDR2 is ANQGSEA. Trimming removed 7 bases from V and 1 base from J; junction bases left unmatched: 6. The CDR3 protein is CSATGQSQETQYF. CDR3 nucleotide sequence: TGCAGCGCCACGGGACAGAGCCAAGAGACCCAGTACTTC.

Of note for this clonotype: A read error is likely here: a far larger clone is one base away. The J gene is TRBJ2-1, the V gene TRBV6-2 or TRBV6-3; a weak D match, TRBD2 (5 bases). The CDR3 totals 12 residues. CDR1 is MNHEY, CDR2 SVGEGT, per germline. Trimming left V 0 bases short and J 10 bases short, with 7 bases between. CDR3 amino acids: CASSYSPGEQFF. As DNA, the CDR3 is TGTGCCAGCAGTTACTCTCCGGGGGAGCAGTTCTTC.

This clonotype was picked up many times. The CDR3 spells CASSQDIVGNEQFF. The CDR3 DNA follows: TGCGCCAGCAGCCAAGATATAGTAGGCAATGAGCAGTTCTTC. This chain links TRBV4-1 with TRBJ2-1, with no clear D. Deletions cut 0 bases from V and 6 bases from J, with 9 bases between. This CDR3 spans 14 amino acids. Germline V gives CDR1 MGHRA, CDR2 YSYEKL.

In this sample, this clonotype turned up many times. CDR3 DNA: TGTGCCAGCAGTCCTAGCGGGAGGGCGGAAAACATTCAGTACTTC. Residues: CASSPSGRAENIQYF. The chain joins TRBV6-6 to TRBJ2-4, with 12 bases that match TRBD2. The CDR3 totals 15 residues. Per the germline V gene, CDR1 is MNHNY and CDR2 is SVGAGI (reference sequence). The trim removed 5 bases at V and 5 bases at J, leaving 4 bases unmatched.